This T cell receptor (beta chain) appears in the sequencing data of a study of T cell repertoires in cytomegalovirus infection. Study-wide findings and caveats: HLA-C-restricted CMV clonotypes gave the most frequent clonotype in two of eight donors.

This clonotype was seen only a few times. What it binds is unknown. V dropped 5 bases and J dropped 4 bases, with 14 bases sitting between them. Germline V gives CDR1 SGHTA, CDR2 FQGTGA. The CDR3 length is 14 residues. MiXCR, run by TCRdb on the reads, gives a single entry per CDR3 protein. The table lists 150,000 to 200,000 distinct CDR3 sequences, roughly a fifth of them singletons. This clonotype originated in a human donor in good health (CMV status not recorded). Some clones in this sample may be carry-over from other donors' samples. This rearrangement joins TRBV7-3 to TRBJ1-1; D perhaps matches TRBD1 (5 bases). Sequenced sample: PBMCs. The CDR3 sequence is CASSPPGVSTEAFF. In DNA form, the CDR3 reads TGTGCCAGCAGCCCCCCGGGGGTTTCCACTGAAGCTTTCTTT.